These T cell receptor beta chains were read from a single sample in a study of beta chain features in type 1 diabetes. Some clones are missing from TCRdb's copy, which holds only in-frame ones; the method was immunoSEQ multiplex PCR. Of about 700,000 clones in the sample, around 15% are singletons; the top ten hold 0.022%. The sample comprised naive CD4+ T cells from blood. These receptor sequences come from a man between 18 and 29 years old with type 1 diabetes. Both conserved end residues are part of each CDR3. The D gene is left open where the match is weak. Size tells how often a clone was seen (once, few, many) or the class of an expanded clone, and some rows leave it out.

TRBV2	NA	TRBJ2-1	15	NA	TGTGCCAGCAGCACCGCGGGGTACACCTACAATGAGCAGTTCTTC	CASSTAGYTYNEQFF
TRBV30	NA	TRBJ1-2	12	NA	TGTGCCTGGAGTGTAACTGATTATGGCTACACCTTC	CAWSVTDYGYTF
TRBV14	TRBD1	TRBJ1-5	17	NA	TGTGCCAGCAGACAAGATACGGGACAGGAGAGGGATCAGCCCCAGCATTTT	CASRQDTGQERDQPQHF
TRBV4-3	NA	TRBJ2-7	14	NA	TGCGCCAGCAGCCACCGTTTGGACACCTACGAGCAGTACTTC	CASSHRLDTYEQYF
TRBV18	TRBD1	TRBJ1-6	15	NA	TGTGCCAGCTCACCCGCTGGAGGGGGCAGTTCACCCCTCCACTTT	CASSPAGGGSSPLHF
TRBV29-1	NA	TRBJ2-3	13	NA	TGCAGCGTCAGGGCTAGCGATGGAGATACGCAGTATTTT	CSVRASDGDTQYF
TRBV30	NA	TRBJ2-3	14	NA	TGTGCCTGGAGTGTACGAGGGGGAACAGATACGCAGTATTTT	CAWSVRGGTDTQYF
TRBV20-1	NA	TRBJ2-1	11	few	TGCAGTGCTAGAGATACCCCCGCTGAGTTCTTC	CSARDTPAEFF
TRBV5-1	TRBD2	TRBJ2-7	16	NA	TGCGCCAGCAGCTTGAAACCGGGACTAGCACACTACGAGCAGTACTTC	CASSLKPGLAHYEQYF
TRBV19	NA	TRBJ2-1	13	NA	TGTGCCAGTATTGGGCTATCCGGGGATGAGCAGTTCTTC	CASIGLSGDEQFF
TRBV30	TRBD1	TRBJ1-2	13	NA	TGTGCCTGGAGTGTACAGGGGGACTATGGCTACACCTTC	CAWSVQGDYGYTF
TRBV7-2	NA	TRBJ1-1	15	few	TGTGCCAGCAGCCCCCAAGGAGGGGCGTCCACTGAAGCTTTCTTT	CASSPQGGASTEAFF
TRBV6-5	NA	TRBJ2-1	13	few	TGTGCCAGCAGTGAAGCGTGGGGGGATGAGCAGTTCTTC	CASSEAWGDEQFF
TRBV7-2	NA	TRBJ1-1	15	few	TGTGCCAGCAGCTTAGCTCCCGGAACAGGGACTGAAGCTTTCTTT	CASSLAPGTGTEAFF
TRBV19	NA	TRBJ2-3	15	few	TGTGCCAGTAGTTGGCTGTCGACCCGCACAGATACGCAGTATTTT	CASSWLSTRTDTQYF
TRBV5-6	NA	TRBJ1-5	15	few	TGTGCCAGCAGCTTGTTCGAGGTTGGCAATCAGCCCCAGCATTTT	CASSLFEVGNQPQHF
TRBV27	NA	TRBJ1-1	14	few	TGTGCCAGCAGTTTGACGGGGGGCTACACTGAAGCTTTCTTT	CASSLTGGYTEAFF
TRBV4-2	TRBD2	TRBJ2-5	16	few	TGTGCCAGCAGCCAGAGAGCGGGGGGCATCCAAGAGACCCAGTACTTC	CASSQRAGGIQETQYF
TRBV5-1	TRBD1	TRBJ2-7	15	NA	TGCGCCAGCAGCTTATGGACAGGGGGAGGCTACGAGCAGTACTTC	CASSLWTGGGYEQYF
TRBV19	TRBD1	TRBJ2-3	15	few	TGTGCCAGTAGTACGGACAGGGTAGAAGCAGATACGCAGTATTTT	CASSTDRVEADTQYF
TRBV15	NA	TRBJ2-5	13	NA	TGTGCCACCAGCAGATCCTCATTGGGGACCCAGTACTTC	CATSRSSLGTQYF
TRBV7-3	NA	TRBJ2-2	13	NA	TGTGCCAGCAGCCTAGGGAACACCGGGGAGCTGTTTTTT	CASSLGNTGELFF
TRBV7-8	NA	TRBJ1-1	13	few	TGTGCCAGCAGCCCTCATTATGGAACTGAAGCTTTCTTT	CASSPHYGTEAFF
TRBV4-2	NA	TRBJ2-5	16	NA	TGTGCCAGCAGCCAAGACCCCCCGGGACCACAAGAGACCCAGTACTTC	CASSQDPPGPQETQYF
TRBV27	NA	TRBJ2-6	15	NA	TGTGCCAGCAGTACGGGGGCGTCGGGGGCCAACGTCCTGACTTTC	CASSTGASGANVLTF
TRBV20-1	NA	TRBJ2-3	11	few	TGCAGTGCTATGGGACCAGATACGCAGTATTTT	CSAMGPDTQYF
TRBV5-1	NA	TRBJ2-1	14	NA	TGCGCCAGCAGCTTGGGCTTCTTTTACAATGAGCAGTTCTTC	CASSLGFFYNEQFF
TRBV11-2	NA	TRBJ2-5	13	few	TGTGCCAGCAGCCCCCCGGGTCGAGAGACCCAGTACTTC	CASSPPGRETQYF
TRBV9	NA	TRBJ1-5	15	NA	TGTGCCAGCAGCGTTCGGTCCGGGATGAGCGAGCCCCAGCATTTT	CASSVRSGMSEPQHF
TRBV30	NA	TRBJ2-3	12	NA	TGTGCCTGGAAGATCGGCACAGATACGCAGTATTTT	CAWKIGTDTQYF
TRBV29-1	NA	TRBJ1-2	14	NA	TGCAGCGTCGAGCTGGACCTGGGGGCACGCGGCTACACCTTC	CSVELDLGARGYTF
TRBV30	NA	TRBJ1-1	14	NA	TGTGCCTGGAGCCGGGACTCCTATGGCACTGAAGCTTTCTTT	CAWSRDSYGTEAFF
TRBV15	NA	TRBJ2-5	15	NA	TGTGCCACCAGCCGGATCTCGGACATCCAAGAGACCCAGTACTTC	CATSRISDIQETQYF
TRBV6-5	NA	TRBJ2-3	12	NA	TGTGCCAGCAGCCGGACAGCGGATACGCAGTATTTT	CASSRTADTQYF
TRBV9	NA	TRBJ1-5	13	NA	TGTGCCAGCAGCCAGGGCGCGGGACAGCCCCAGCATTTT	CASSQGAGQPQHF
TRBV29-1	NA	TRBJ1-6	13	NA	TGCAGCGTTGGGGACCGGTTTAATTCACCCCTCCACTTT	CSVGDRFNSPLHF
TRBV4-2	TRBD2	TRBJ2-1	17	once	TGTGCCAGCAGCCCCAGACTAGCGGGACTAAAACTCAATGAGCAGTTCTTC	CASSPRLAGLKLNEQFF
TRBV19	NA	TRBJ2-2	15	few	TGTGCCAGTAGCCCCCCGTCTATGAACACCGGGGAGCTGTTTTTT	CASSPPSMNTGELFF
TRBV28	NA	TRBJ2-6	15	few	TGTGCCAGCAGTTTCGGGAACTCTGGGGCCAACGTCCTGACTTTC	CASSFGNSGANVLTF
TRBV6-5	TRBD1	TRBJ2-7	14	NA	TGTGCCAGCAGTTACGGGACAGGGGTCTACGAGCAGTACTTC	CASSYGTGVYEQYF
TRBV27	NA	TRBJ1-1	12	few	TGTGCCAGCAGAGGGTCGGGCACTGAAGCTTTCTTT	CASRGSGTEAFF
TRBV5-6	NA	TRBJ2-1	15	few	TGTGCCAGCAGCTTACAGGTTACCTCCTACAATGAGCAGTTCTTC	CASSLQVTSYNEQFF
TRBV19	TRBD2	TRBJ2-1	15	few	TGTGCCAGTAGTATCCCTAGCGGGGGGAGAAATGAGCAGTTCTTC	CASSIPSGGRNEQFF
TRBV29-1	NA	TRBJ2-7	14	few	TGCAGCGTTGAAGCCGTGGGACCCTCCTACGAGCAGTACTTC	CSVEAVGPSYEQYF